This T cell receptor (beta chain) was found in a study of shared clonotypes between healthy human individuals. The method was immunoSEQ multiplex PCR; TCRdb's version includes in-frame clones alone and lacks a portion of them. This sample carries around 300,000 clones, around 90% of them seen once, and the ten largest clones take around 15%. Germline V gene sequence: CDR1 MNHEY, CDR2 SVGAGI. The CDR3 is 14 residues long. With 10 bases removed from V and 2 bases from J, the gap between germline ends came to 16 bases. This rearrangement joins TRBV6-5 to TRBJ2-3, with no clear D. The clonotype was recovered from a man between 18 and 35 years old in good health. Sequenced material: memory CD8+ T cells sorted from blood. As to subset: CD45RO+ cells pooled with CCR7-negative TemRA cells. The CDR3 loop reads CATSVSTLTDTQYF. The CDR3, as DNA: TGTGCCACCTCCGTATCGACCCTCACAGATACGCAGTATTTT.